These 14 T cell receptor beta chains were sequenced from one sample in a study of blood T cell repertoires in COVID-19. Profiling relied on immunoSEQ multiplex PCR, and the TCRdb table lists in-frame clones only, not all of them. Of 87,000 or so clones listed, around 87% are singletons. Specimen: peripheral blood. The receptors originated from a man aged 35-49 years with acute or convalescent COVID-19.

The V and J genes are TRBV12-3 or TRBV12-4 and TRBJ1-2, with D possibly TRBD1 on 5 matching bases. CDR3 length: 12 amino acids. Between the trimmed V and J ends, which lost 5 bases and 4 bases, there was a span of 8 bases. CDR3 nucleotides: TGTGCCAGCAGTGGGGACTCCTATGGCTACACCTTC. It translates to CASSGDSYGYTF.

The genes are TRBV18 and TRBJ2-7; TRBD1 matches at 8 bases. The germline gives CDR1 KGHSH, CDR2 LQKENI. V dropped 4 bases and J dropped 3; count of bases not matched to a gene: 5. This CDR3 is built from 14 residues. The CDR3 region is CASSQGQEIYEQYF. Written as DNA, the CDR3 is TGTGCCAGCTCACAGGGACAGGAAATCTACGAGCAGTACTTC.

V and J are TRBV6-5 and TRBJ2-7; TRBD2 matches 8 bases. Losses at the gene ends were 2 bases for V and 4 bases for J; bases not matched to a gene: 10. The germline V gene encodes CDR1 MNHEY and CDR2 SVGAGI. The CDR3 totals 16 residues. In DNA, the CDR3 is TGTGCCAGCAGTTACGAGGGCGGGAGGAAGGGGTACGAGCAGTACTTC. This codes for CASSYEGGRKGYEQYF.

This chain connects TRBV3-1 (or the pseudogene TRBV3-2) to TRBJ2-2; TRBD1 matches 8 bases. Trimming removed 4 bases from V and 6 bases from J; junction bases left unmatched: 16. CDR3 length: 18 amino acids. The germline V gene has CDR1 LGHDT and CDR2 YNNKEL (reference sequence). CDR3 amino acids: CASSPPKGQGARAGELFF. CDR3 bases: TGTGCCAGCAGCCCTCCTAAGGGGCAGGGGGCGAGGGCCGGGGAGCTGTTTTTT.

This rearrangement joins TRBV18 to TRBJ2-1, with 13 bases identical to TRBD2. The germline V gene has CDR1 KGHSH and CDR2 LQKENI. The CDR3 is 19 amino acids. V gave up 2 bases and J gave up 0 bases; unmatched junction bases: 7. This chain's CDR3 is CASSPTSGGARSSYNEQFF. The DNA of the CDR3 is TGTGCCAGCTCACCAACTAGCGGGGGGGCCAGGAGCTCCTACAATGAGCAGTTCTTC.

The chain links TRBV18 to TRBJ2-1; perhaps TRBD1 as D (6 bases). Trimming stripped 1 base from V and 5 bases from J, with 9 bases between. Germline V gene data show CDR1 as KGHSH and CDR2 as LQKENI. The CDR3 consists of 14 residues. The CDR3 coding sequence is TGTGCCAGCTCACCACAGTCAGGGGACAATGAGCAGTTCTTC. As protein: CASSPQSGDNEQFF. Full variable domain (rest looked up from reference TRBV18 and TRBJ2-1): NAGVMQNPRHLVRRRGQEARLRCSPMKGHSHVYWYRQLPEEGLKFMVYLQKENIIDESGMPKERFSAEFPKEGPSILRIQQVVRGDSAAYFCASSPQSGDNEQFFGPGTRLTVL.

The CDR3 sequence is CASRRSGSSYNEQFF. CDR3 coding DNA: TGTGCCAGCAGACGGAGCGGGAGCTCCTACAATGAGCAGTTCTTC. J is TRBJ2-1 and V is TRBV3-1 (or the pseudogene TRBV3-2); 8 bases map to TRBD2. In germline, CDR1 is LGHDT, CDR2 YNNKEL (reference sequence). Germline trimming cut 6 bases from V and 0 bases from J; bases unmatched to any gene: 4. This CDR3 spans 15 amino acids.

The chain combines TRBV9 with TRBJ1-4, with D possibly TRBD1 on 6 matching bases. CDR3 length: 15 residues. The V gene's germline CDR1 is SGDLS and CDR2 YYNGEE. The germline V and J ends were trimmed by 3 bases and 6 bases, with 15 bases remaining between them. The CDR3 loop reads CASSAMRGGDEKLFF. In DNA, the CDR3 is TGTGCCAGCAGCGCTATGAGGGGGGGTGATGAAAAACTGTTTTTT. Variable domain in full (rest from reference TRBV9 and TRBJ1-4): DSGVTQTPKHLITATGQRVTLRCSPRSGDLSVYWYQQSLDQGLQFLIQYYNGEERAKGNILERFSAQQFPDLHSELNLSSLELGDSALYFCASSAMRGGDEKLFFGSGTQLSVL.

In its sample, this clone was seen once. The chain uses TRBV6-5 and TRBJ1-6, with 8 bases that match TRBD1. V lost 10 bases to trimming and J lost 9 bases; unmatched junction nucleotides: 5. The CDR3 consists of 12 residues. Germline V CDR1 and CDR2: MNHEY, SVGAGI. As DNA, the CDR3 is TGTGCCACCCGGGACAGGTCTTCACCCCTCCACTTT. It translates to CATRDRSSPLHF.

The V call is TRBV19, the J call TRBJ1-5; D gene unclear. V gave up 6 bases and J gave up 7 bases, with 16 bases separating them. The CDR3 is 14 amino acids. Germline V gene data show CDR1 as LNHDA and CDR2 as SQIVND (reference sequence). CDR3 in DNA: TGTGCCAGTAGATACAAGGCCGAGGGACAGCCCCAGCATTTT. The encoded protein is CASRYKAEGQPQHF.

The rearrangement joins TRBV6-5 to TRBJ1-1, with unresolved D. This CDR3 is 15 amino acids long. Per the germline V gene, CDR1 is MNHEY and CDR2 is SVGAGI. V was clipped by 7 bases and J by 0 bases, with 15 bases between them. CDR3 sequence reads: CASNAGTLMNTEAFF. The CDR3 DNA is TGTGCCAGCAATGCAGGTACACTTATGAACACTGAAGCTTTCTTT.

The chain combines TRBV27 with TRBJ2-1, with D tentatively TRBD2 (5 bases). CDR1 MNHEY and CDR2 SMNVEV come from the germline V gene (reference sequence). Between the trimmed V and J ends, which lost 5 bases and 6 bases, there was a span of 14 bases. This CDR3 has 14 amino acids. This CDR3 reads CASSPTRVGNEQFF. Here the CDR3 DNA reads TGTGCCAGCAGTCCGACGAGGGTCGGCAATGAGCAGTTCTTC.

The rearrangement links TRBV10-3 to TRBJ1-5; D is uncertain. Trimming took 4 bases from V and 0 from J, leaving 10 bases between them. From germline, CDR1 is ENHRY and CDR2 SYGVKD. The CDR3 has 15 residues. The CDR3 nucleotides are TGTGCCATCAGTGCGGTTGGTGATAGCAATCAGCCCCAGCATTTT. Protein: CAISAVGDSNQPQHF.

The chain combines TRBV7-2 with TRBJ2-7; 9 bases fit TRBD1. CDR1 and CDR2 from the germline V gene are SGHTA and FQGNSA. Unmatched junction bases numbered 5, after V lost 5 bases and J lost 3 bases. CDR3 length: 14 amino acids. The CDR3 here is CASSPQDRGYEQYF. The CDR3 bases are TGTGCCAGCAGCCCGCAGGACAGGGGCTACGAGCAGTACTTC.